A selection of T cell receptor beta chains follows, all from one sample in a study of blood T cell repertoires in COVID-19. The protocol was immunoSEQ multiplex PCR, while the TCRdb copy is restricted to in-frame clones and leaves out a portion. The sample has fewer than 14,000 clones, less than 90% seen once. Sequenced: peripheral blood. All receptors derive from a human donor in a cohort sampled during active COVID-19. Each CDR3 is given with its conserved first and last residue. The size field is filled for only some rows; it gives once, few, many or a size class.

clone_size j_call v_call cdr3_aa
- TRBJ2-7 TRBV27 CASSLGGTGVEQYF
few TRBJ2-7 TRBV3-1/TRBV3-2 CASSPSGRAAEQYF
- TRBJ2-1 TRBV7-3 CASSLSPGVNEQFF
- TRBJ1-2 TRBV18 CASSGRHTYGYTF
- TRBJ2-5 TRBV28 CASRPRTSGILRETQYF
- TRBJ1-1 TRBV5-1 CASRGGAGNTEAFF
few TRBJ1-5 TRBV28 CASSGASQPQHF
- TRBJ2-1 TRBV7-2 CASSRIGLNGGEQFF
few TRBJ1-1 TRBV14 CASSQVIRGTEAFF
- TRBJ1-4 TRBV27 CASSFARTGNEKLFF
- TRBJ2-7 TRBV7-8 CASSLASAGVAYEQYF
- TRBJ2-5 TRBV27 CASSRLVGAAGETQYF
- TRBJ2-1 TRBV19 CASSTTGYSYNEQFF
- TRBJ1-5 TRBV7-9 CASSPGWTDSNQPQHF
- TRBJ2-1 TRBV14 CASSQFDQIYNEQFF
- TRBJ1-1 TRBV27 CASSLGPKSTEAFF
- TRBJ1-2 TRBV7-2 CASSPKGGLRNYGYTF
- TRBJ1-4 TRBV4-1 CASSPPTGATNEKLFF
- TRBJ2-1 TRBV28 CASSSAGLRRVVNEQFF
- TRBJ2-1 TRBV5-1 CASSLGGAPDFNEQFF
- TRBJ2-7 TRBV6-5 CASTTRQGNYEQYF
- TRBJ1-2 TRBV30 CAWSLQDRANYGYTF
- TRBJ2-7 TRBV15 CATSRANGRDEQYF
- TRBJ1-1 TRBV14 CASSQSDRGLWNTEAFF
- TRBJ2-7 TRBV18 CASSPRDGGASYEQYF
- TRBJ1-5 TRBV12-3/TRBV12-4 CASGGQGGQPQHF
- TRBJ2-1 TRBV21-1 CASSQWRKYINEQFF
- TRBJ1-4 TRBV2 CASSYRVPNEKLFF
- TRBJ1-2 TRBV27 CASSRQGALYGYTF
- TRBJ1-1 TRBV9 CASSVNPDGHRNTEAFF
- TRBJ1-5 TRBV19 CASRQNSNQPQHF
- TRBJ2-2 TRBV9 CASSVATVANTGELFF
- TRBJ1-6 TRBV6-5 CASSYGQTSPLHF